What follows is one T cell receptor beta chain and its context. The antigen is not known. Trimming shortened V by 7 bases and J by 0 bases, and 9 bases separated the two germline ends. Germline V gene data show CDR1 as SGHNT and CDR2 as YYREEE (reference sequence). The CDR3 runs 13 residues. The data stem from a study of T-cell reconstitution after alpha-beta-depleted transplantation in children. Unique molecular identifiers were used in preparing the TCRbeta library. In TCRdb, the PCR reads were re-called with MiXCR into one record per CDR3 protein. This sample carries about 210,000 distinct CDR3 sequences, roughly a sixth of them seen once, and the ten largest clones take approximately 40%. Findings and caveats of the study: Surviving thymic progenitors and recipient T cells were the source of high TCRbeta diversity at day 60 in some patients.

The clonotype originates from a male patient between 2 and 15 years old who had a stem cell transplant for acute lymphoblastic leukemia, so the T cells may come from the graft donor. V gene TRBV5-4 combines with J gene TRBJ2-3; D gene uncertain. The starting material was PBMCs, mostly from graft donor cells, obtained 360 days after TCRalphabeta/CD19-depleted stem cell transplant. CDR3 sequence: CASAWASTDTQYF. CDR3 coding DNA: TGTGCCAGCGCATGGGCTAGCACAGATACGCAGTATTTT.